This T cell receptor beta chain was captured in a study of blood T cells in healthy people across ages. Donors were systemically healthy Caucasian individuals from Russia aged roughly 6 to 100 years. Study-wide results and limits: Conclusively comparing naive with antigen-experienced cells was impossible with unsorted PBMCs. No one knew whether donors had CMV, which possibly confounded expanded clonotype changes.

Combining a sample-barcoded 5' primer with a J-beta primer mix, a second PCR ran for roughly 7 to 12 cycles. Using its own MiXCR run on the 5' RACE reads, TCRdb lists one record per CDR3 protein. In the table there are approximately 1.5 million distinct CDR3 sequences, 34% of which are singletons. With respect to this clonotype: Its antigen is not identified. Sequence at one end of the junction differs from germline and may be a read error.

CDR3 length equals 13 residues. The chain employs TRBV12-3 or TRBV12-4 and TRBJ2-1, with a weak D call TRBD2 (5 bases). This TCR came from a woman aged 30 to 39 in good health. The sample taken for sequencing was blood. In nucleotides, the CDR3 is TGTGTCAGCAGTTTAGGATCAGCGGATGAGCAGTTCTTC. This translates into CVSSLGSADEQFF.